This T cell receptor (beta chain) was found in a study of CD8 T cells in Susac syndrome. Sequencing of TCR beta covered CD8+ and CD4+ T cells obtained from blood. TEMRA cells were FACS-enriched, with CD8+ and CD4+ T cells isolated negatively. Reverse transcription of about 0.5 to 1 ug RNA used random hexamers. Amplification of TCR beta CDR3 by immunoSEQ multiplex PCR spanned 54 Vbeta and 13 Jbeta. One entry per CDR3 protein, called by TCRdb with MiXCR from the immunoSEQ multiplex PCR reads. The sample carries tens of thousands of distinct CDR3 sequences, 96% recorded once. This CDR3 has 15 residues. Germline V gene lookup returns CDR1 SGHTA and CDR2 FQGNSA. V was clipped by 0 bases and J by 3 bases, with 11 bases between them.

This TCR came from a human donor with multiple sclerosis. The chain joins TRBV7-2 to TRBJ1-1, with a possible D match to TRBD1 (5 bases). Sequencing was carried out using CD4+ T cells from PBMCs. DNA of the CDR3: TGTGCCAGCAGCTTAGCGAGAAGAGGGGACACTGAAGCTTTCTTT. Protein product: CASSLARRGDTEAFF.